These 27 T cell receptor beta chains came from one sample sequenced in a study of vaccination and CD4 T cells after COVID-19. Treatment of the sample: approximately nine-day PBMC culture with coronavirus spike peptide pools or control peptides (ViraFEST assay). For these receptors, no antigen is known. The study sequenced cultured CD4+ T cell DNA using the Oncomine TCR Beta short-read assay. TCRdb re-analysed the PCR reads in MiXCR, keeping a single row per CDR3 protein. Counted here are around 20,000 distinct CDR3 sequences, about 38% occurring once; the ten biggest clones make up 18%. Specimen: CD4+ T cells from blood, cultured in vitro, collected before SARS-CoV-2 vaccination. Receptors originate from a human donor who received a COVID-19 vaccine.

The table lists this clonotype with a few counts. This chain uses TRBV24-1 with TRBJ2-2, with TRBD1 matching over 7 bases. There are 17 residues in the CDR3. Germline loops: CDR1 KGHDR, CDR2 SFDVKD. The V gene end was trimmed by 3 bases and the J gene end by 5 bases; junction bases not matched to a gene: 11. As DNA, the CDR3 is TGTGCCACCAGTGATCCGCTTGACAGGGTGAGGACCGGGGAGCTGTTTTTT. Translated, it gives CATSDPLDRVRTGELFF.

The chain links TRBV20-1 to TRBJ1-5; weak D call: TRBD1 (5 bases). Trimming cost V 3 bases and J 7 bases, with 16 bases left between them. CDR1 and CDR2 from the germline V gene are DFQATT and SNEGSKA (reference sequence). CDR3 length: 14 amino acids. The CDR3 DNA follows: TGCAGTGCTAGGTCCGGGGGACCCGGGCAGCCCCAGCATTTT. Its translation: CSARSGGPGQPQHF.

V gene TRBV5-6 combines with J gene TRBJ2-3, with a weak D call TRBD2 (5 bases). Germline CDR1 reads SGHDT; CDR2 reads YYEEEE. Trimming shortened V by 1 base and J by 2 bases, and 17 bases separated the two germline ends. This CDR3 region has 17 residues. The CDR3, as DNA: TGTGCCAGCAGCTTGCTCAAAGCGGAGATCTCCACAGATACGCAGTATTTT. Encoded protein: CASSLLKAEISTDTQYF.

The chain joins TRBV20-1 to TRBJ1-1; D uncertain. V lost 0 bases, J lost 4 bases, and 6 bases lay in between. Germline V gene sequence: CDR1 DFQATT, CDR2 SNEGSKA (reference sequence). The CDR3 runs 12 residues. The CDR3 sequence is CSARDKSTEAFF. CDR3 sequence (DNA): TGCAGTGCTAGAGACAAGAGCACTGAAGCTTTCTTT.

The V gene is TRBV10-2, the J gene TRBJ2-2, with D perhaps matching TRBD1 or TRBD2 (6 bases each). CDR3 size: 15 residues. CDR1 WSHSY and CDR2 SAAADI come from the germline V gene. V lost 3 bases and J 3 bases, leaving 11 bases between the germline ends. The CDR3 loop reads CASSERGPYTGELFF. CDR3 coding DNA: TGCGCCAGCAGTGAACGGGGGCCCTACACCGGGGAGCTGTTTTTT.

This clonotype appeared a few times. The chain uses TRBV21-1 and TRBJ2-7; TRBD1 reflects the table's D call only, with no check against the DNA. TRBV21-1 is tagged as a pseudogene. This CDR3 has 11 amino acids. This CDR3 reads CAMVGGDEQYF. In nucleotides, the CDR3 is TGTGCCATGGTGGGGGGGGACGAGCAGTACTTC.

This clonotype was seen a few times. The genes are TRBV6-5 and TRBJ2-5; 8 positions match TRBD2. The junction had 9 bases not matched to a gene; V was cut back by 1 base and J by 5 bases. CDR3 length equals 16 residues. Germline loops: CDR1 MNHEY, CDR2 SVGAGI. The CDR3 is CASSYWDGGARETQYF. The CDR3 bases are TGTGCCAGCAGTTACTGGGACGGGGGGGCCAGGGAGACCCAGTACTTC.

The sample holds a few counts of this clonotype. CDR3 amino acids: CASSLYGVQETQYF. DNA for the CDR3: TGTGCCAGCAGTTTATACGGTGTCCAAGAGACCCAGTACTTC. J is TRBJ2-5 and V is TRBV27; D not resolved. CDR1 is MNHEY and CDR2 is SMNVEV in the germline V gene (reference sequence). The CDR3 is 14 amino acids. With 1 base removed from V and 1 base from J, the gap between germline ends came to 7 bases.

This chain links TRBV19 with TRBJ1-2; D call uncertain. Deletions cut 3 bases from V and 0 bases from J, with 11 bases between. Germline V gives CDR1 LNHDA, CDR2 SQIVND (reference sequence). The CDR3 runs 15 residues. The CDR3 DNA reads TGTGCCAGTAGTATCGACTGGTCGGCTAACTATGGCTACACCTTC. Amino acids: CASSIDWSANYGYTF.

The V call is TRBV6-5, the J call TRBJ1-6, with a weak D call TRBD1 (5 bases). CDR1 MNHEY and CDR2 SVGAGI come from the germline V gene. The V end lost 0 bases, the J end lost 0 bases, and 15 bases lay between the germline ends. The CDR3 consists of 19 residues. The chain's CDR3 is CASSYSRGRGSSYNSPLHF. The CDR3 DNA follows: TGTGCCAGCAGTTACTCGAGGGGACGGGGCAGCTCCTATAATTCACCCCTCCACTTT.

This clonotype was recorded a few times. V gene TRBV20-1 combines with J gene TRBJ1-4; 11 bases are shared with TRBD1. This CDR3 has 16 residues. Looked up from germline, CDR1 is DFQATT and CDR2 is SNEGSKA (reference sequence). V shed 3 bases and J 1 base; nucleotides not matched to a gene: 4. CDR3 sequence reads: CSARPGQGGTNEKLFF. The CDR3 nucleotides read TGCAGTGCTAGGCCGGGACAGGGGGGAACTAATGAAAAACTGTTTTTT.

As regards this clonotype: The CDR3 does not close with the conserved phenylalanine or tryptophan, likely indicating a read error. The chain carries TRBV5-1 and TRBJ2-2; the D gene is possibly TRBD1 (5 bases). Germline values: CDR1 SGHRS, CDR2 YFSETQ. Trimming cost V 5 bases and J 3 bases, with 11 bases left between them. This CDR3 spans 14 amino acids. The CDR3 is CASRVGADTGELFS. The CDR3 DNA sequence: TGCGCCAGCAGGGTAGGGGCTGACACCGGGGAGCTGTTTTCT.

The J gene is TRBJ2-5, the V gene TRBV7-7, with TRBD1 as a possible D gene (5 bases). CDR1 is SSHAT, CDR2 FNYEAQ, per germline (reference sequence). The CDR3 extends over 14 amino acids. Trimming removed 4 bases at V and 7 bases at J, with 16 bases between. The chain's CDR3 is CASSSQPGWLTQYF. The CDR3 DNA sequence: TGTGCCAGCAGCTCCCAACCAGGGTGGTTGACCCAGTACTTC.

The V and J genes are TRBV5-1 and TRBJ1-2; the match to TRBD1 covers 9 bases. The V gene's germline CDR1 is SGHRS and CDR2 YFSETQ. This CDR3 has 12 amino acids. V lost 4 bases and J lost 6; bases outside the gene matches: 1. CDR3 bases: TGCGCCAGCAGCAGGGACAGGGATGGCTACACCTTC. Protein: CASSRDRDGYTF. Complete variable domain (other parts from reference TRBV5-1 and TRBJ1-2): KAGVTQTPRYLIKTRGQQVTLSCSPISGHRSVSWYQQTPGQGLQFLFEYFSETQRNKGNFPGRFSGRQFSNSRSEMNVSTLELGDSALYLCASSRDRDGYTFGSGTRLTVV.

Only a few counts were recorded for this clonotype. V gene TRBV2 combines with J gene TRBJ2-1, with D perhaps assigned TRBD1 or TRBD2 (5 bases each). V was clipped by 4 bases and J by 6 bases, with 7 bases between them. The CDR3 has 12 amino acids. Germline V gives CDR1 SNHLY, CDR2 FYNNEI. In DNA, the CDR3 is TGTGCCAGCAGTGGGGACCGCAATGAGCAGTTCTTC. The encoded protein is CASSGDRNEQFF. Full variable domain (outside the CDR3, taken from reference TRBV2 and TRBJ2-1): EPEVTQTPSHQVTQMGQEVILRCVPISNHLYFYWYRQILGQKVEFLVSFYNNEISEKSEIFDDQFSVERPDGSNFTLKIRSTKLEDSAMYFCASSGDRNEQFFGPGTRLTVL.

There are a few counts of this clonotype. V is TRBV6-5 and J is TRBJ2-5, with 8 positions matching TRBD2. The CDR3 length is 17 residues. The J segment lost 5 bases and the V segment lost 2 bases, leaving 13 bases of the junction unmatched. The germline gives CDR1 MNHEY, CDR2 SVGAGI. CDR3 bases: TGTGCCAGCAGTTACGAACTTTTAGCGGGGAGGGGGGAGACCCAGTACTTC. Its translation: CASSYELLAGRGETQYF.

This clonotype was observed a handful of times. This rearrangement joins TRBV12-3 or TRBV12-4 to TRBJ1-5, with D uncertain. The CDR3 sequence is 15 residues long. Trimming removed 0 bases at V and 1 base at J, with 7 bases between. CDR3 bases: TGTGCCAGCAGTTTAGCGCTCGGGAGCAATCAGCCCCAGCATTTT. The encoded protein is CASSLALGSNQPQHF.

The V call is TRBV5-1, the J call TRBJ1-6; tentatively, D is TRBD1 (5 bases). The CDR3 consists of 14 residues. Germline lookup yields CDR1 SGHRS and CDR2 YFSETQ. Trimming removed 4 bases at V and 7 bases at J, with 12 bases between. The chain's CDR3 is CASSATDANSPLHF. As DNA, the CDR3 is TGCGCCAGCAGCGCGACAGACGCCAATTCACCCCTCCACTTT.

This clonotype was counted only a few times. The V call is TRBV24-1, the J call TRBJ2-7, with TRBD2 matching over 13 bases. The germline CDR1 and CDR2 sequences are KGHDR and SFDVKD. The CDR3 loop spans 15 amino acids. Unmatched junction bases numbered 8, after V lost 7 bases and J lost 6 bases. The CDR3 DNA reads as TGTGCCACCAGCCGCACTAGCGGGGGGGCCTCCGAGCAGTACTTC. Protein sequence: CATSRTSGGASEQYF.

The CDR3 loop reads CASRPGQGNEQFF. The CDR3 DNA is TGTGCCAGTAGACCTGGACAGGGCAATGAGCAGTTCTTC. The chain links TRBV19 to TRBJ2-1; 8 positions match TRBD1. Germline V gene lookup returns CDR1 LNHDA and CDR2 SQIVND (reference sequence). The CDR3 length is 13 residues. Trimming cost V 6 bases and J 6 bases; bases outside gene matches: 4.

The chain is built from TRBV6-5 and TRBJ1-1; D is uncertain. The germline gives CDR1 MNHEY, CDR2 SVGAGI. The CDR3 is 13 residues long. Deletions cut 0 bases from V and 3 bases from J, with 5 bases between. The CDR3 protein is CASSYSSDTEAFF. CDR3 coding DNA: TGTGCCAGCAGTTACTCGAGTGACACTGAAGCTTTCTTT.

The chain carries TRBV14 and TRBJ2-7; D possibly uses TRBD1 or TRBD2 (5 bases each). CDR1 is SGHDN, CDR2 FVKESK, per germline. The CDR3 is 14 amino acids. The V gene lost 1 base and the J gene lost 7 bases, with 14 bases spanning the gap. CDR3 coding DNA: TGTGCCAGCAGCCAAGCTCCGGGGACGAGTGAGCAGTACTTC. Translated, it gives CASSQAPGTSEQYF.

The chain employs TRBV18 and TRBJ1-1; TRBD1 agrees at 10 bases. CDR3 length: 18 residues. V was pared by 1 base and J by 4 bases, with 12 bases of the junction left unmatched. The V gene's germline CDR1 is KGHSH and CDR2 LQKENI. CDR3 protein: CASSPQGTGEPLGTEAFF. CDR3 nucleotide sequence: TGTGCCAGCTCACCACAGGGGACAGGGGAGCCCTTGGGCACTGAAGCTTTCTTT.

This clonotype was counted between two and nine times. The J gene is TRBJ2-7, the V gene TRBV10-3; perhaps TRBD1 as D (7 bases). The CDR3 sequence is 13 residues long. V lost 10 bases and J lost 5, with 18 bases in between. From germline, CDR1 is ENHRY and CDR2 SYGVKD. CDR3 residues: CATRQGREDEQYF. CDR3 nucleotides: TGTGCCACCAGACAGGGAAGGGAGGACGAGCAGTACTTC.

The J gene is TRBJ2-5, the V gene TRBV2; no clear D gene. Looked up from germline, CDR1 is SNHLY and CDR2 is FYNNEI. The germline V and J ends were trimmed by 2 bases and 4 bases, with 23 bases remaining between them. This CDR3 comprises 18 residues. CDR3 DNA sequence: TGTGCCAGCAGTGAAAATTCATTGGCCGGACGGGTGTTAGAGACCCAGTACTTC. Amino acid sequence: CASSENSLAGRVLETQYF.

In its sample, this clonotype was seen a few times. The chain links TRBV7-9 to TRBJ1-2; 7 nucleotides line up with TRBD1. The ends lost 1 base at V and 4 bases at J; junction bases unmatched: 3. Germline-derived CDR1 and CDR2 are SEHNR and FQNEAQ (reference sequence). The CDR3 is made up of 14 amino acids. CDR3 amino acids: CASSLGQGGYGYTF. CDR3 sequence (DNA): TGTGCCAGCAGCTTAGGACAGGGTGGCTATGGCTACACCTTC.

V gene TRBV6-1 combines with J gene TRBJ2-2; D could derive from TRBD1 or TRBD2 (5 bases each). V lost 6 bases to trimming and J lost 1 base, with 15 bases between them. This CDR3 spans 16 amino acids. Germline V gene sequence: CDR1 MNHNS, CDR2 SASEGT. CDR3 coding DNA: TGTGCCAGCAGGGCTCCGGGACGGAAGAACACCGGGGAGCTGTTTTTT. Protein sequence: CASRAPGRKNTGELFF.